This T cell receptor (beta chain) was profiled in a study of blood T cell repertoires in COVID-19. This CDR3 region has 15 residues. Germline CDR1 reads SGHRS; CDR2 reads YFSETQ. V was clipped by 4 bases and J by 11 bases; unmatched bases: 17. In the original processing: Amplification of reference gene primers provided the estimated nucleated cell counts. Some clones are missing from TCRdb's copy, which holds only in-frame ones; the method was immunoSEQ multiplex PCR. The V and J calls and the clone size are those of that table, but D and trimming were determined from the DNA. This sample has around 240,000 clones, with more than 75% found just once. Across fewer than 25 US areas, participants ranged in age from 18 to 89 years. Clinical history as reported by participants underpinned cohort assignment.

The receptor was derived from a woman aged 50 to 60 who had recovered from COVID-19. This sequence joins TRBV5-1 and TRBJ1-1, with 7 nucleotides matching TRBD1. Sample: PBMCs or T cells enriched from blood (not recorded which). The CDR3 bases are TGCGCCAGCAGCCCCGGAGACCGGGACAGATTAGAGGCTTTCTTT. Translation gives CASSPGDRDRLEAFF.